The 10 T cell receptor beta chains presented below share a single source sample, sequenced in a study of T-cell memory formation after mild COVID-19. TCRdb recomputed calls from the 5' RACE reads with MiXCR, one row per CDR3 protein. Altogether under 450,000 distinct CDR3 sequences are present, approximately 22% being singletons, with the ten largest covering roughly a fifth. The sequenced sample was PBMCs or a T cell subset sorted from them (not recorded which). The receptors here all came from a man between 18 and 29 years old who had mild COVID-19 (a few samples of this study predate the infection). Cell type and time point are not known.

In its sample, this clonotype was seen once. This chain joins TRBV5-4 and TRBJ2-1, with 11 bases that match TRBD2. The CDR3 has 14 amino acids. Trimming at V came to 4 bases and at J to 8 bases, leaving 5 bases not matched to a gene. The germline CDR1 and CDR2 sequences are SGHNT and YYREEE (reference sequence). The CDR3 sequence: CASSNSGGADEQFF. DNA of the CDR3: TGTGCCAGCAGCAATAGCGGGGGGGCCGATGAGCAGTTCTTC.

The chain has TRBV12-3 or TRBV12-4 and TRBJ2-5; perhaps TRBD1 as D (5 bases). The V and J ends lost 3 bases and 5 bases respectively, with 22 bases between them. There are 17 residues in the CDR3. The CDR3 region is CASSLGQGESIRETQYF. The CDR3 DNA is TGTGCCAGCAGTTTGGGGCAGGGCGAATCGATACGGGAGACCCAGTACTTC.

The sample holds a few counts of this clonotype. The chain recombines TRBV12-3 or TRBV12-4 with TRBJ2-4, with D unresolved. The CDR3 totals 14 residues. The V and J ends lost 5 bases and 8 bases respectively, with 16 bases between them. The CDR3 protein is CASSLREGMDIQYF. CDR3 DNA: TGTGCCAGCAGTCTCCGAGAAGGGATGGACATTCAGTACTTC.

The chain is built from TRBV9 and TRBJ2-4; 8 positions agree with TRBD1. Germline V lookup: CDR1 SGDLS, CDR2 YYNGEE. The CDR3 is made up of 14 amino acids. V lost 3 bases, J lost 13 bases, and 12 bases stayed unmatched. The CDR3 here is CASSEGDRHTEQYF. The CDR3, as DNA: TGTGCCAGCAGCGAGGGGGACAGGCACACGGAACAGTACTTC.

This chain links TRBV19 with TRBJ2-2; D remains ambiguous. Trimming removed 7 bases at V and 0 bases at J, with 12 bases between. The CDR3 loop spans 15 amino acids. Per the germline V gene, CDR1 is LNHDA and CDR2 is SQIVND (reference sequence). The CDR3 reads CASKVGDANTGELFF. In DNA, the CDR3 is TGTGCCAGTAAAGTTGGAGACGCGAACACCGGGGAGCTGTTTTTT. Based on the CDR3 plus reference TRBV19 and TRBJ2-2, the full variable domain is DGGITQSPKYLFRKEGQNVTLSCEQNLNHDAMYWYRQDPGQGLRLIYYSQIVNDFQKGDIAEGYSVSREKKESFPLTVTSAQKNPTAFYLCASKVGDANTGELFFGEGSRLTVL.

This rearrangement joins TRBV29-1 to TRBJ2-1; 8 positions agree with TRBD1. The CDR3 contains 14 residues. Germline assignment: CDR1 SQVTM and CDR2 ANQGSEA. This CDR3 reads CSFNPGQVYNEQFF. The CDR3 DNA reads TGCAGTTTTAACCCGGGACAGGTCTACAATGAGCAGTTCTTC.

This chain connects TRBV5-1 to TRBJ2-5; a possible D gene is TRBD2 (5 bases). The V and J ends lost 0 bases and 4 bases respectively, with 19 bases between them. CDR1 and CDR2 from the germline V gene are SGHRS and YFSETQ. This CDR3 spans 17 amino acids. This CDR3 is CASSLGWGEEVRETQYF. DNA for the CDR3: TGCGCCAGCAGCTTGGGGTGGGGAGAGGAGGTTCGAGAGACCCAGTACTTC.

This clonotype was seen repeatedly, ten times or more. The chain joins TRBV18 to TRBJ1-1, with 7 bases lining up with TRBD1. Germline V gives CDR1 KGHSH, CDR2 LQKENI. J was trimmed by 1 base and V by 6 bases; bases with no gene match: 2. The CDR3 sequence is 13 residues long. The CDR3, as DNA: TGTGCCAGCTCGGGACAGTCGAACACTGAAGCTTTCTTT. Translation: CASSGQSNTEAFF.

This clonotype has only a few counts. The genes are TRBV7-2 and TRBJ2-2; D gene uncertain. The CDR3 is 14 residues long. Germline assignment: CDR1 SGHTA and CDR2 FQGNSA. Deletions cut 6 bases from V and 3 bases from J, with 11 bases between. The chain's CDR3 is CASSRTDYTGELFF. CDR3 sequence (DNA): TGTGCCAGCAGTCGGACGGATTACACCGGGGAGCTGTTTTTT.

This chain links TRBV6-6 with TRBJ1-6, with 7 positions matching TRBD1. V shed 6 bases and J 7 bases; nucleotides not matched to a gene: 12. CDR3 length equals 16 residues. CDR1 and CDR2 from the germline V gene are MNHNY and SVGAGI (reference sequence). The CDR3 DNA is TGTGCCAGCAGGTCGGCGGGAGGGGGCCCGAATTCACCCCTCCACTTT. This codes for CASRSAGGGPNSPLHF.